This TCR beta chain was profiled in a study of T cell responses to AZD1222 COVID-19 vaccine. Study-level results: Mostly white British, mostly female donors; authors suggested clonal diversity may be underestimated.

Germline V gene data show CDR1 as LGHNA and CDR2 as YNFKEQ. V shed 0 bases, J shed 4 bases, and the junction held 9 bases outside the gene matches. CDR3 length: 18 residues. In the case of this clone: The antigen is unknown.

TCRdb keeps only in-frame clones here, not all; method: immunoSEQ multiplex PCR. The data show roughly 150,000 clones, around nine tenths seen once. The chain employs TRBV4-2 and TRBJ2-5; the match to TRBD2 covers 12 bases. The material sequenced was peripheral blood, taken on day 0 of AZD1222 vaccination. The sequence came from an adult in good health. CDR3 nucleotide sequence: TGTGCCAGCAGCCAAGATCCGGCTAGCGGGAGGGCCGGAGAGACCCAGTACTTC. Translated: CASSQDPASGRAGETQYF.